This T cell receptor (beta chain) was recovered during a study of graft-versus-host responses after intestinal transplantation. As for the study in general: All recipients got anti-thymocyte globulin induction, then tacrolimus and steroids for 2 to 3 years.

Assay: immunoSEQ multiplex PCR; the TCRdb copy retains only in-frame clones and omits some. The sample lists around 21,000 clones, around 35% occurring once. Researchers sorted proliferating CFSE-low CD3+CD4+ and CD3+CD8+ responders once the reaction had finished. The receptor was isolated from a human patient who was an organ donor for intestinal transplantation. This specimen consisted of alloreactive CD4+ T cells from a mixed lymphocyte reaction culture, obtained before transplantation. The subset denotes: CFSE-low proliferating T cells sorted from roughly six-day pre-transplant mixed lymphocyte reaction (GvH or HvG direction).

CDR3 protein: CASSRDTSGAYEQYF. The CDR3 DNA sequence: TGTGCCAGCAGCCGCGATACTAGCGGAGCCTACGAGCAGTACTTC. The chain couples TRBV6-8 to TRBJ2-7; 8 nucleotides match TRBD2. Germline trimming cut 6 bases from V and 2 bases from J; bases unmatched to any gene: 9. This CDR3 has 15 residues. Looked up from germline, CDR1 is MNHGY and CDR2 is SAAAGT.